The rows below give T cell receptor beta chains drawn from one sample of a study of human T cells and chemical hapten exposure. One entry per CDR3 protein results from TCRdb running MiXCR on the RACE reads. The data hold 90,000 to 110,000 distinct CDR3 sequences, with around 34% observed a single time. The sequenced sample was whole blood, obtained in connection with sensitization to the hapten diphenylcyclopropenone (DPC). The receptors originated from a man aged 35 to 55 with alopecia areata. Some clones in this sample may be carry-over from other donors' samples. Each CDR3 is given with its conserved first and last residue. The order of the fields is clone size, D gene, J gene, V gene, CDR3 DNA, CDR3 protein. D genes are given only for firm matches. Size tells how often a clone was seen (once, few, many) or the class of an expanded clone, and some rows leave it out.

>NA|NA|TRBJ2-4|TRBV5-1
TGCGCCAGCAGCTTGGTCTTCCCCCCGAACATTCAGTACTTC
CASSLVFPPNIQYF
>NA|TRBD1|TRBJ1-2|TRBV10-3
TGTGCCATCAACAGGGGCCAAAAGGATGGCTACACCTTC
CAINRGQKDGYTF
>NA|NA|TRBJ2-3|TRBV20-1
TGCAGTGCTCCAATAACAGATACGCAGTATTTT
CSAPITDTQYF
>NA|NA|TRBJ1-1|TRBV6-1
TGTGCCAGCAGTGAAAGACGTTTAACTGAAGCTTTCTTT
CASSERRLTEAFF
>few|TRBD2|TRBJ2-1|TRBV11-3
TGTGCCAGCAGCTTAGTTTTAGCGGGGGACTCCTACAATGAGCAGTTCTTC
CASSLVLAGDSYNEQFF
>NA|TRBD1|TRBJ2-3|TRBV29-1
TGCAGCGTTGAAGGGGACAGATATCCAGATACGCAGTATTTT
CSVEGDRYPDTQYF
>NA|NA|TRBJ1-2|TRBV18
TGTGCCAGCTCACCGGGGACTGAGTATGGCTACACCTTC
CASSPGTEYGYTF
>NA|TRBD1|TRBJ2-3|TRBV6-5
TGTGCCAGCATGGGGACAGGGCCGGCAGATACGCAGTATTTT
CASMGTGPADTQYF
>NA|NA|TRBJ2-7|TRBV12-3/TRBV12-4
TGTGCCAGCAGTTTTATTGGCCGCAGGAACCCCGTTGAGCAGTACTTC
CASSFIGRRNPVEQYF
>NA|TRBD1|TRBJ2-1|TRBV5-4
TGTGCCAGCAGCCTAACCGGGACAGGGTTCTACAATGAGCAGTTCTTC
CASSLTGTGFYNEQFF
>NA|NA|TRBJ2-7|TRBV7-8
TGTGCCAGCAGCTCAAGTCTCTCCTACGAGCAGTACTTC
CASSSSLSYEQYF
>NA|NA|TRBJ1-2|TRBV20-1
TGCAGTGCTAGAGAGGATCTAGGTTATGGCTACACCTTC
CSAREDLGYGYTF
>NA|NA|TRBJ2-7|TRBV5-1
TGCGCCAGCAGCAGGACCGGAGTTGGGCAGTACTTC
CASSRTGVGQYF
>NA|NA|TRBJ2-7|TRBV10-3
TGTGCCATCAGTGAAACAGGATACGAGCAGTACTTC
CAISETGYEQYF
>NA|TRBD1|TRBJ1-4|TRBV7-9
TGTGCCAGCAGCCCGGACAGGGGACATGAAAAACTGTTTTTT
CASSPDRGHEKLFF
>NA|NA|TRBJ2-1|TRBV7-9
TGTGCCAGCAGCAAAAATGAGCAGTTCTTC
CASSKNEQFF
>medium-sized|TRBD2|TRBJ2-3|TRBV7-2
TGTGCCAGCAGCCCGATGCGGGGGTTCACAGATACGCAGTATTTT
CASSPMRGFTDTQYF
>few|NA|TRBJ2-3|TRBV29-1
TGCAGCGTTGATCAGCGAGATACGCAGTATTTT
CSVDQRDTQYF
>NA|TRBD1|TRBJ1-4|TRBV7-9
TGTGCCAGCAGCACTACCGGGACAGCCTCTGAAAAACTGTTTTTT
CASSTTGTASEKLFF
>few|NA|TRBJ2-7|TRBV6-5
TGTGCCAGCAGTTATGGCTCGAGGGCCAGGGACGAGCAGTACTTC
CASSYGSRARDEQYF
>NA|TRBD1|TRBJ2-7|TRBV5-1
TGCGCCAGTAGACAGGGGGCCGAGTACGAGCAGTACTTC
CASRQGAEYEQYF
>NA|NA|TRBJ2-3|TRBV4-2
TGTGCCAGCAGCCCGGCGGAGGGGTCGGATACGCAGTATTTT
CASSPAEGSDTQYF
>NA|NA|TRBJ1-6|TRBV7-2
TGTGCCAGCAGCTTACGTAATTCACCCCTCCACTTT
CASSLRNSPLHF
>few|NA|TRBJ2-7|TRBV5-5
TGTGCCAGCAGCCCGGTTGGAGGGTCCGAGCAGTACTTC
CASSPVGGSEQYF
>NA|TRBD2|TRBJ2-7|TRBV18
TGTGCCAGCTCACCACCAGTTTTGGCGGGAGGGGCCTACGAGCAGTACTTC
CASSPPVLAGGAYEQYF
>NA|NA|TRBJ2-3|TRBV4-2
TGTGCCAGCAGCCAAGATCCGGGAGCTGCAGATACGCAGTATTTT
CASSQDPGAADTQYF
>few|NA|TRBJ2-1|TRBV28
TGTGCCAGCAACCTCGATAACGCTAATGAGCAGTTCTTC
CASNLDNANEQFF
>NA|NA|TRBJ1-5|TRBV6-6
TGTGCCAGCATGCGGGGAAGCGGTCAGCCCCAGCATTTT
CASMRGSGQPQHF
>few|NA|TRBJ2-5|TRBV6-1
TGTGCCAGCAGGACCAGAGGGGGACCGGGGACCCAGTACTTC
CASRTRGGPGTQYF
>NA|TRBD2|TRBJ2-1|TRBV4-3
TGCGCCAGCAGCCAAGAGGTCAGCGGGAGGGCTTCAACCCACAATGAGCAGTTCTTC
CASSQEVSGRASTHNEQFF
>NA|TRBD1|TRBJ2-5|TRBV10-3
TGTGCCATCAGTGATGGGCCAGGGACAGACAACTTTTTC
CAISDGPGTDNFF
>few|TRBD1|TRBJ1-2|TRBV6-5
TGTGCCAGCAGTCCCCGGACAGGGGAGCCTCATGGCTACACCTTC
CASSPRTGEPHGYTF
>NA|TRBD2|TRBJ2-3|TRBV6-2/TRBV6-3
TGTGCCAGCAGAACTAGCGGGGCAGATACGCAGTATTTT
CASRTSGADTQYF
>NA|NA|TRBJ1-1|TRBV10-3
TGTGCCATCACCGGGACATCGGACACTGAAGCTTTCTTT
CAITGTSDTEAFF
>NA|TRBD2|TRBJ2-7|TRBV11-3
TGTGCCAGCAGCCCTGGGACTAGCGGCGAGCAGTACTTC
CASSPGTSGEQYF
>few|TRBD2|TRBJ2-7|TRBV11-2
TGTGCCAGCAGTCTAGCGGGAGGGGGACACGAGCAGTACTTC
CASSLAGGGHEQYF
>NA|NA|TRBJ2-2|TRBV5-1
TGCGCCAGCAGCAGGGATGCCCCCGGGGAGCTGTTTTTT
CASSRDAPGELFF
>NA|NA|TRBJ2-1|TRBV7-2
TGTGCCAGCAGCTGGGACTCTAGCTCCTACAATGAGCAGTTCTTC
CASSWDSSSYNEQFF
>NA|NA|TRBJ2-3|TRBV20-1
TGCAGTGCTAGCTCCCCCCAGGGCTCGAGGCAGTATTTT
CSASSPQGSRQYF
>NA|NA|TRBJ2-5|TRBV29-1
TGCAGCGTTGAAGAACACGACAGTACCCAAGAGACCCAGTACTTC
CSVEEHDSTQETQYF